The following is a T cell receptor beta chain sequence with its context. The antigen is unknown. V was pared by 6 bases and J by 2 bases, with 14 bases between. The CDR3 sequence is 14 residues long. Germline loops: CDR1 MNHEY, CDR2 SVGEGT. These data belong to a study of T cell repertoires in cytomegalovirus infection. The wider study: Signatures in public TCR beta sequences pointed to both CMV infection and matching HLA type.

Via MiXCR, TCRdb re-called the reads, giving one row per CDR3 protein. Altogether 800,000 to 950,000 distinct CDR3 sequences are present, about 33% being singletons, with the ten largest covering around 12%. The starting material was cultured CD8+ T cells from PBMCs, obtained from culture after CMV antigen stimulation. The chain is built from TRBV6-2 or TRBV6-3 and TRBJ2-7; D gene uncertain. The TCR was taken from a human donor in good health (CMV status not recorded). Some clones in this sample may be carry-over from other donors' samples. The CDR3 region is CASSRPNTAYEQYV. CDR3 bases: TGTGCCAGCAGCCGCCCGAACACAGCCTACGAGCAGTACGTC.